A selection of T cell receptor beta chains follows, all from one sample in a study of shared clonotypes between healthy human individuals. Libraries were prepared by immunoSEQ multiplex PCR; TCRdb keeps only in-frame clonotypes and omits some of them. This table has over 2 million clones, around 90% appearing once. Material: naive CD4+ T cells from PBMCs. The receptors stem from a man aged 18 to 35 in good health. Some clones in this sample may be carry-over from other donors' samples. Each CDR3 is given with its conserved first and last residue. A D gene is named only where the DNA matches it firmly. Rows give clone size only sometimes, using once, few, many, or a class for an expanded clone.

d_gene	v_gene	j_gene	abundance	len	CDR3nt	CDR3aa
-	TRBV28	TRBJ1-3	-	16	TGTGCCAGCAGACGACTAGAGGGCCTCCGGCGGAACACCATATATTTT	CASRRLEGLRRNTIYF
TRBD2	TRBV7-9	TRBJ2-1	-	15	TGTGCCAGCAGTTACGGGAGGGCCCGCGGGAATGAGCAGTTCTTC	CASSYGRARGNEQFF
-	TRBV5-1	TRBJ1-5	-	13	TGCGCCAGCAGCCCGGACGGAAATCAGCCCCAGCATTTT	CASSPDGNQPQHF
TRBD1	TRBV6-6	TRBJ2-7	-	14	TGTGCCAGCAGTTACGGGACAGCAAACTACGAGCAGTACTTC	CASSYGTANYEQYF
-	TRBV7-2	TRBJ1-3	once	13	TGTGCCAGCAGCTTTCCACGTTTGGGCACCATATATTTT	CASSFPRLGTIYF
-	TRBV4-2	TRBJ1-3	-	14	TGTGCCAGCAGCCCTCCAGGGTCTGGAAACACCATATATTTT	CASSPPGSGNTIYF
-	TRBV30	TRBJ1-4	-	17	TGTGCCTGGAGTGTAGGCCTTCGCCAGGGGTCTTCGGAAAAACTGTTTTTT	CAWSVGLRQGSSEKLFF
-	TRBV6-1	TRBJ2-5	-	14	TGTGCCAGCGAGAGGACAGCAGGGTGGGAGACCCAGTACTTC	CASERTAGWETQYF
-	TRBV19	TRBJ2-5	-	13	TGTGCCAGTAGGCCCCCATCCCAAGAGACCCAGTACTTC	CASRPPSQETQYF
-	TRBV6-6	TRBJ1-1	-	14	TGTGCCACCTACCGGGACTGGGCGAGGACTGAAGCTTTCTTT	CATYRDWARTEAFF
-	TRBV18	TRBJ2-7	-	15	TGTGCCAGCTCACCACAAGGGGCACTACCCTACGAGCAGTACTTC	CASSPQGALPYEQYF
-	TRBV7-9	TRBJ2-1	-	16	TGTGCCAGCAGCTCCACTAGAGCCAGATCCTACAATGAGCAGTTCTTC	CASSSTRARSYNEQFF
-	TRBV7-6	TRBJ2-2	once	16	TGTGCCAGCAGCTTAGCAATCGGGCCTAACACCGGGGAGCTGTTTTTT	CASSLAIGPNTGELFF